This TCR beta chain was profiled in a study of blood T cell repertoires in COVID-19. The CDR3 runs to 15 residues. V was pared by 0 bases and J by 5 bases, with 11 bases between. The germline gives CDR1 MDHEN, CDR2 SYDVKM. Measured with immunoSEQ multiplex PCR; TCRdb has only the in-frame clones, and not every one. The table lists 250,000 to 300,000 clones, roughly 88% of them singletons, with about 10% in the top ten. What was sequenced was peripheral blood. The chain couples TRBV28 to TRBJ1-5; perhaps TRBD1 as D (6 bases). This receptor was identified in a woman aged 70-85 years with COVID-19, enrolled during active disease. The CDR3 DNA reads TGTGCCAGCAGTTTATGGGACAGAGAATATCAGCCCCAGCATTTT. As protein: CASSLWDREYQPQHF. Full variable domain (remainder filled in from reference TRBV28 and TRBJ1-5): DVKVTQSSRYLVKRTGEKVFLECVQDMDHENMFWYRQDPGLGLRLIYFSYDVKMKEKGDIPEGYSVSREKKERFSLILESASTNQTSMYLCASSLWDREYQPQHFGDGTRLSIL.